Detailed here is one TCR beta chain. Libraries were prepared by immunoSEQ multiplex PCR; TCRdb keeps only in-frame clonotypes and omits some of them. The sample contains around 170,000 clones, just over 85% of which appear only once. There are 16 residues in the CDR3. Germline V CDR1 and CDR2: SEHNR, FQNEAQ (reference sequence). Trimming at V came to 5 bases and at J to 5 bases, leaving 6 bases not matched to a gene. The entry originates in a study of blood T cell repertoires in COVID-19. The TCR originated in a man between 45 and 60 years old with active or convalescent COVID-19. J is TRBJ2-5 and V is TRBV7-9; 15 bases match TRBD2. Sequenced material: peripheral blood. The CDR3 protein is CASSPWTSGRVETQYF. In nucleotides, the CDR3 is TGTGCCAGCAGCCCATGGACTAGCGGGAGGGTGGAGACCCAGTACTTC.